What follows are 27 T cell receptor beta chains derived from one specimen sequenced in a study of blood T cell repertoires in COVID-19 (dated by TCRdb to about 2020). Libraries were prepared through the immunoSEQ multiplex PCR assay. Drawn from immuneACCESS, this table holds only the in-frame rearrangements with V and J called that TCRdb kept. Clones are partly lost; checked studies trace under half to an unresolved V gene and leave the rest unexplained. This sample lists over 65,000 clones; around four fifths were detected once. Roughly 36% of the sample lies in the top ten. Material: peripheral blood. The receptor source for this set is a man aged 55 to 69 with COVID-19, enrolled during active disease.

The V and J genes are TRBV12-5 and TRBJ2-5, with a weak D call TRBD1 (6 bases). From germline, CDR1 is LGHNT and CDR2 FRNRAP. The CDR3 contains 15 residues. V lost 5 bases and J 4 bases, leaving 17 bases between the germline ends. CDR3 protein: CASGLGTKTRETQYF. The CDR3 DNA follows: TGTGCTAGTGGTCTCGGGACAAAAACAAGAGAGACCCAGTACTTC.

DNA of the CDR3: TGTGCCTGGAGAGAGGGGACTAGCGGGAACACCGGGGAGCTGTTTTTT. It translates to CAWREGTSGNTGELFF. This chain connects TRBV30 to TRBJ2-2; 11 bases line up with TRBD2. The germline V gene has CDR1 GTSNPN and CDR2 SVGIG (reference sequence). V dropped 3 bases and J dropped 1; count of bases not matched to a gene: 4. CDR3 length equals 16 residues. Combining the CDR3 with reference TRBV30 and TRBJ2-2 gives the whole variable domain SQTIHQWPATLVQPVGSPLSLECTVEGTSNPNLYWYRQAAGRGLQLLFYSVGIGQISSEVPQNLSASRPQDRQFILSSKKLLLSDSGFYLCAWREGTSGNTGELFFGEGSRLTVL.

The rearrangement joins TRBV30 to TRBJ2-5, with D maybe TRBD2 (5 bases). Germline values: CDR1 GTSNPN, CDR2 SVGIG (reference sequence). The CDR3 totals 16 residues. Trimming pared 0 bases from V and 2 bases from J, leaving 16 bases between. CDR3 amino acids: CAWSVGVGVGQETQYF. The DNA for the CDR3 is TGTGCCTGGAGTGTTGGAGTGGGAGTAGGGCAAGAGACCCAGTACTTC.

The chain links TRBV11-2 to TRBJ2-7, with D perhaps matching TRBD1 (5 bases). This CDR3 is built from 13 residues. The germline CDR1 and CDR2 sequences are SGHAT and FQNNGV. Deletions cut 1 base from V and 5 bases from J, with 9 bases between. CDR3 sequence: CASSLVRRDEQYF. The CDR3 bases are TGTGCCAGCAGCTTAGTCCGCAGGGACGAGCAGTACTTC. Full variable domain (outside the CDR3, taken from reference TRBV11-2 and TRBJ2-7): EAGVAQSPRYKIIEKRQSVAFWCNPISGHATLYWYQQILGQGPKLLIQFQNNGVVDDSQLPKDRFSAERLKGVDSTLKIQPAKLEDSAVYLCASSLVRRDEQYFGPGTRLTVT.

Only a few counts were recorded for this clone. This rearrangement joins TRBV21-1 to TRBJ2-2; the table's D call, TRBD2, was not checked against the DNA. TRBV21-1 is tagged as a pseudogene. The CDR3 has 11 amino acids. CDR3 nucleotides: TGTGCCCAAGCAATGAGCGGGGAGCTGTTTTTT. It yields the protein CAQAMSGELFF.

The chain links TRBV18 to TRBJ1-2; D is unclear. V shed 3 bases and J shed 4 bases, with 15 bases lying between them. This CDR3 is 15 amino acids long. The V gene's germline CDR1 is KGHSH and CDR2 LQKENI. CDR3 region: CASSPPGQAPYGYTF. CDR3 DNA sequence: TGTGCCAGCTCACCCCCAGGCCAAGCCCCCTATGGCTACACCTTC.

The rearrangement links TRBV6-5 to TRBJ2-2, with 8 bases matching TRBD1. Germline V gives CDR1 MNHEY, CDR2 SVGAGI. CDR3 length: 15 residues. V shed 7 bases and J 1 base; nucleotides not matched to a gene: 5. CDR3 bases: TGTGCCAGCATCCCCGACAGGGGGAACACCGGGGAGCTGTTTTTT. Protein product: CASIPDRGNTGELFF.

The rearrangement joins TRBV30 to TRBJ1-3; D unclear. Germline CDR1 is GTSNPN and CDR2 is SVGIG (reference sequence). V was cut by 2 bases and J by 4 bases, with 12 bases left in between. This CDR3 has 14 amino acids. This CDR3 is CAWSKLSFGNTIYF. The CDR3 nucleotides read TGTGCCTGGAGTAAGCTGTCATTCGGAAACACCATATATTTT.

The chain is built from TRBV5-6 and TRBJ2-5; 9 bases agree with TRBD1. There are 15 residues in the CDR3. CDR1 is SGHDT, CDR2 YYEEEE, per germline. Trimming removed 4 bases from V and 2 bases from J; junction bases left unmatched: 6. CDR3 sequence (DNA): TGTGCCAGCAGCGGAACCGGGACAGGGCAAGAGACCCAGTACTTC. Its translation: CASSGTGTGQETQYF.

The V gene is TRBV7-8, the J gene TRBJ2-5; D is possibly TRBD2 (6 bases). The germline V gene has CDR1 SGHVS and CDR2 FQNEAQ. V lost 6 bases, J lost 9 bases, and 32 bases lay in between. This CDR3 is built from 18 residues. The CDR3 DNA reads TGTGCCAGCAGACCACCCAGGCGGGAAGAGGATTACAAAAGGGCCCAGTACTTC. This gives the protein CASRPPRREEDYKRAQYF.

The genes are TRBV5-1 and TRBJ2-2; 11 nucleotides match TRBD2. The CDR3 totals 18 residues. The germline CDR1 and CDR2 sequences are SGHRS and YFSETQ. Trimming took 4 bases from V and 6 from J; bases not matched to a gene: 14. The CDR3 bases are TGCGCCAGCAGCCCTTGGACTAGCGGGCCCGGGGTTTCCGGGGAGCTGTTTTTT. Protein: CASSPWTSGPGVSGELFF.

The rearrangement uses TRBV6-6 and TRBJ1-1; maybe TRBD1 (5 bases). V gave up 7 bases and J gave up 3 bases, with 9 bases separating them. The CDR3 sequence is 12 residues long. In germline, CDR1 is MNHNY, CDR2 SVGAGI (reference sequence). CDR3 in amino acids: CASMRGDTEAFF. The CDR3 coding sequence is TGTGCCAGCATGCGGGGGGACACTGAAGCTTTCTTT.

This chain uses TRBV19 with TRBJ2-7, with 7 bases that match TRBD1. J gave up 3 bases and V 4 bases, and 6 bases lay outside the gene matches. The CDR3 length is 14 residues. Germline V CDR1 and CDR2: LNHDA, SQIVND (reference sequence). The CDR3 loop is CASSKPGQNYEQYF. Written as DNA, the CDR3 is TGTGCCAGTAGTAAACCGGGACAGAACTACGAGCAGTACTTC.

Here the CDR3 reads CASSSFETQYF. CDR3 bases: TGTGCCAGCAGCTCCTTTGAGACCCAGTACTTC. The V call is TRBV5-4, the J call TRBJ2-5; no reliable D call. This CDR3 has 11 residues. Trimming removed 3 bases at V and 5 bases at J, with 5 bases between. Germline V gives CDR1 SGHNT, CDR2 YYREEE (reference sequence).

The rearrangement uses TRBV19 and TRBJ1-2, with TRBD1 identical over 11 bases. The germline CDR1 and CDR2 sequences are LNHDA and SQIVND (reference sequence). Trimming took 0 bases from V and 6 from J; bases not matched to a gene: 3. This CDR3 is 15 amino acids long. Written as DNA, the CDR3 is TGTGCCAGTAGTATAGATTGGACAGGGGGCGATGGCTACACCTTC. Protein: CASSIDWTGGDGYTF.

The chain is built from TRBV11-2 and TRBJ1-2; 7 nucleotides align to TRBD1. V lost 1 base to trimming and J lost 2 bases; unmatched junction nucleotides: 1. Germline V lookup: CDR1 SGHAT, CDR2 FQNNGV. The CDR3 is 14 residues long. This chain's CDR3 is CASSLGTGNYGYTF. CDR3 DNA sequence: TGTGCCAGCAGCTTAGGGACAGGAAACTATGGCTACACCTTC.

The rearrangement links TRBV2 to TRBJ2-2; the match to TRBD2 covers 10 bases. CDR1 and CDR2 (germline): SNHLY, FYNNEI. This CDR3 comprises 17 residues. V lost 4 bases, J lost 4 bases, and 9 bases stayed unmatched. DNA of the CDR3: TGTGCCAGCAGTGGTAAGCGGGAGGGCCGAGGCACCGGGGAGCTGTTTTTT. Translated, it gives CASSGKREGRGTGELFF.

This chain links TRBV7-2 with TRBJ1-2; D is possibly TRBD1 (6 bases). Germline V gene lookup returns CDR1 SGHTA and CDR2 FQGNSA. There are 13 residues in the CDR3. Trimming left V 5 bases short and J 7 bases short, with 14 bases between. DNA of the CDR3: TGTGCCAGCAGCCGGGACACAGCCAGTGGCTACACCTTC. Translated: CASSRDTASGYTF.

The chain joins TRBV15 to TRBJ2-3; 11 bases line up with TRBD1. Germline assignment: CDR1 LNHNV and CDR2 YYDKDF (reference sequence). There are 17 residues in the CDR3. The V segment lost 0 bases and the J segment 3 bases; nucleotides outside the gene matches: 5. As DNA, the CDR3 is TGTGCCACCAGCAGAGACCCCGGGACAGGGGGGACAGATACGCAGTATTTT. It translates to CATSRDPGTGGTDTQYF.

The CDR3 loop reads CSARLSYEQYF. DNA for the CDR3: TGCAGTGCTAGGTTGAGTTACGAGCAGTACTTC. This chain joins TRBV20-1 and TRBJ2-7; no firm D call. The V gene's germline CDR1 is DFQATT and CDR2 SNEGSKA (reference sequence). V was trimmed by 3 bases and J by 4 bases, leaving 7 bases between them. The CDR3 spans 11 residues.

V gene TRBV4-1 combines with J gene TRBJ1-4, with 7 nucleotides matching TRBD1. There are 16 residues in the CDR3. Germline V gene data show CDR1 as MGHRA and CDR2 as YSYEKL. V gave up 2 bases and J gave up 8 bases; unmatched junction bases: 11. The DNA of the CDR3 is TGCGCCAGCAGCCAACCTAGACAGGGTGATAGGGAAAAACTGTTTTTT. Translation: CASSQPRQGDREKLFF.

This clone was seen only once. V and J are TRBV18 and TRBJ2-7; TRBD1 matches 8 bases. Germline V CDR1 and CDR2: KGHSH, LQKENI. Trimming took 0 bases from V and 2 from J; bases not matched to a gene: 6. CDR3 size: 16 residues. Here the CDR3 DNA reads TGTGCCAGCTCACCACCCTCCGACAGGGGAGCCTACGAGCAGTACTTC. This gives the protein CASSPPSDRGAYEQYF.

This sequence joins TRBV6-5 and TRBJ2-7, with D perhaps TRBD1 (6 bases). This CDR3 is built from 15 residues. V lost 6 bases, J lost 3 bases, and 18 bases lay in between. Germline V gene lookup returns CDR1 MNHEY and CDR2 SVGAGI. CDR3 sequence: CASRTPRGILYEQYF. The CDR3 DNA follows: TGTGCCAGCAGGACCCCTAGGGGGATTCTCTACGAGCAGTACTTC.

This clone was seen only once. V gene TRBV2 combines with J gene TRBJ1-2; 8 positions agree with TRBD1. The CDR3 spans 16 residues. V shed 0 bases and J 4 bases; nucleotides not matched to a gene: 7. CDR1 is SNHLY, CDR2 FYNNEI, per germline. This chain's CDR3 is CASSEAGQGALYGYTF. The CDR3 DNA reads TGTGCCAGCAGTGAAGCAGGGCAGGGGGCCCTCTATGGCTACACCTTC.

This clone was counted only a few times. This chain links TRBV6-5 with TRBJ2-7; 7 bases align to TRBD2. Germline-derived CDR1 and CDR2 are MNHEY and SVGAGI. Trimming took 6 bases from V and 0 from J; bases not matched to a gene: 8. This CDR3 has 15 amino acids. Here the CDR3 reads CASRPKRGSSYEQYF. The DNA of the CDR3 is TGTGCCAGCAGACCCAAGCGGGGAAGCTCCTACGAGCAGTACTTC.

The chain employs TRBV29-1 and TRBJ2-1; TRBD2 might be the D (6 bases). CDR1 and CDR2 from the germline V gene are SQVTM and ANQGSEA. V shed 4 bases and J shed 0 bases, with 13 bases lying between them. The CDR3 has 15 residues. CDR3 sequence (DNA): TGCAGCGTTGGCGGGACCGATATCTCCTACAATGAGCAGTTCTTC. It yields the protein CSVGGTDISYNEQFF.

This clone was seen a single time. The chain combines TRBV14 with TRBJ1-3; D ambiguous. Looked up from germline, CDR1 is SGHDN and CDR2 is FVKESK. The V gene lost 1 base and the J gene lost 0 bases, with 7 bases spanning the gap. CDR3 length: 15 residues. DNA of the CDR3: TGTGCCAGCAGCCAAGGCACAGCCTCTGGAAACACCATATATTTT. It is translated as CASSQGTASGNTIYF.